This T cell receptor beta chain was sequenced for a study of T cells after yellow fever vaccination. In its sample, this clonotype was seen many times. Trimming shortened V by 2 bases and J by 2 bases, and 17 bases separated the two germline ends. The CDR3 spans 17 residues. MiXCR was run by TCRdb on the 5' RACE reads, yielding one entry per CDR3 protein. The sample holds 160,000 or so distinct CDR3 sequences, about 7% seen once. The sequence derives from a man aged 18 to 30 who received the YFV17D yellow fever vaccine. Sequenced here: CD4+ T cells sorted from PBMCs, sampled about 5 days after the first yellow fever vaccination. This rearrangement joins TRBV12-3 or TRBV12-4 to TRBJ2-3; the D gene is possibly TRBD1 (6 bases). Here the CDR3 reads CASSLIRDISITDTQYF. The DNA of the CDR3 is TGTGCCAGCAGTTTAATCCGGGACATCTCAATCACAGATACGCAGTATTTT.